One sample yielded the 16 T cell receptor beta chains listed below, sequenced in a study of patients and donors after allogeneic stem cell transplantation. From the RT-PCR reads, TCRdb called clonotypes with MiXCR, one entry per CDR3 protein. The table shows about 70,000 distinct CDR3 sequences, with around 27% occurring only once. Input material: blood, either unsorted or a sorted T cell fraction (not recorded which). The receptors stem from a human donor who was either an allogeneic HSCT recipient or a stem cell or donor lymphocyte infusion donor (not recorded which). It is not recorded whose cells these are; they may come from a transplant donor.

V gene TRBV27 combines with J gene TRBJ2-1; 8 nucleotides line up with TRBD1. The CDR3 is 16 residues long. Germline trimming cut 0 bases from V and 9 bases from J; bases unmatched to any gene: 10. CDR1 MNHEY and CDR2 SMNVEV come from the germline V gene (reference sequence). CDR3 residues: CASSLSSVQGVGEQFF. The CDR3 bases are TGTGCCAGCAGTTTATCGTCGGTACAGGGGGTTGGTGAGCAGTTCTTC.

The chain employs TRBV4-2 and TRBJ1-2; TRBD1 is a possible D gene (5 bases). V lost 1 base, J lost 4 bases, and 16 bases lay in between. Germline CDR1 and CDR2: LGHNA and YNFKEQ. The CDR3 is made up of 16 amino acids. For the CDR3, the DNA is TGTGCCAGCAGCCAAGCATTCGGGGGGATGGTCTATGGCTACACCTTC. As protein: CASSQAFGGMVYGYTF.

This clonotype was found a few times. V usage is TRBV7-3 and J usage is TRBJ1-2; D is undetermined. V lost 0 bases, J lost 11 bases, and 13 bases lay in between. Germline V gene sequence: CDR1 SGHTA, CDR2 FQGTGA. The CDR3 runs 13 residues. The CDR3 DNA sequence: TGTGCCAGCAGCTTAACGTTCGGCACCCCATACACCTTC. Translating it yields CASSLTFGTPYTF.

V usage is TRBV12-3 or TRBV12-4 and J usage is TRBJ2-2; D might be TRBD2 (7 bases). This CDR3 region has 15 residues. The V gene lost 6 bases and the J gene lost 0 bases, with 11 bases spanning the gap. In DNA, the CDR3 is TGTGCCAGCAGCTGGGGGGGCGCGAACACCGGGGAGCTGTTTTTT. The encoded protein is CASSWGGANTGELFF.

This clonotype was seen many times. This sequence joins TRBV10-3 and TRBJ2-7; D is unresolved. CDR1 and CDR2 (germline): ENHRY, SYGVKD. The CDR3 has 13 amino acids. Trimming took off 5 bases at V and 2 bases at J, with 10 bases between the two ends. CDR3 DNA sequence: TGTGCCATCAGTTACGGAAGTGCCTACGAGCAGTACTTC. It is translated as CAISYGSAYEQYF.

The genes are TRBV10-3 and TRBJ2-3, with TRBD2 matching over 10 bases. The CDR3 is 13 amino acids. Trimming at V came to 10 bases and at J to 5 bases, leaving 6 bases not matched to a gene. Germline values: CDR1 ENHRY, CDR2 SYGVKD. CDR3 nucleotide sequence: TGTGCCAGAGCGGGGGGGCCGTTAGATACGCAGTATTTT. This translates into CARAGGPLDTQYF.

The chain is built from TRBV11-2 and TRBJ2-2; 8 nucleotides align to TRBD1. The CDR3 length is 16 residues. The ends lost 5 bases at V and 1 base at J; junction bases unmatched: 6. CDR1 and CDR2 from the germline V gene are SGHAT and FQNNGV. The CDR3 nucleotides read TGTGCCAGCAGCCCAGGGACAGGCTGGAACACCGGGGAGCTGTTTTTT. This sequence encodes CASSPGTGWNTGELFF.

The chain employs TRBV3-1 and TRBJ2-7; no reliable D call. This CDR3 is built from 17 residues. Trimming stripped 0 bases from V and 5 bases from J, with 20 bases between. Germline loops: CDR1 LGHDT, CDR2 YNNKEL (reference sequence). The CDR3 DNA reads TGTGCCAGCAGCCAAGATAAGATGGGCCGGTACGTAAACGAGCAGTACTTC. This gives the protein CASSQDKMGRYVNEQYF.

The rearrangement joins TRBV19 to TRBJ1-6, with unresolved D. The CDR3 is made up of 16 amino acids. With 5 bases removed from V and 7 bases from J, the gap between germline ends came to 18 bases. Germline V gene sequence: CDR1 LNHDA, CDR2 SQIVND (reference sequence). CDR3 in amino acids: CASSSTPKGLNSPLHF. Written as DNA, the CDR3 is TGTGCCAGTAGTTCAACCCCGAAAGGGTTGAATTCACCCCTCCACTTT.

The J gene is TRBJ2-7, the V gene TRBV27, with TRBD2 matching over 7 bases. V trimming: 4 bases; J trimming: 0 bases; junction bases outside the gene matches: 6. There are 15 residues in the CDR3. From germline, CDR1 is MNHEY and CDR2 SMNVEV (reference sequence). CDR3 in amino acids: CASSYWGGSSYEQYF. The CDR3 coding sequence is TGTGCCAGCAGTTATTGGGGCGGGAGCTCCTACGAGCAGTACTTC.

This clonotype was picked up one time. The chain combines TRBV21-1 with TRBJ2-1; the tabulated D call, TRBD1, remains unverified against the DNA. TRBV21-1 constitutes a pseudogene. The CDR3 runs to 14 residues. CDR3 DNA sequence: TGTGCCAGCAGCAAACGAGGGGGTCGGCATGAGCAGTTCTTC. It is translated as CASSKRGGRHEQFF.

V usage is TRBV18 and J usage is TRBJ2-1; possibly TRBD1 for D (6 bases). Between the trimmed V and J ends, which lost 0 bases and 4 bases, there was a span of 10 bases. Germline CDR1 KGHSH, CDR2 LQKENI. The CDR3 contains 15 residues. CDR3 coding DNA: TGTGCCAGCTCACCACCGCAGACAGGTTACAATGAGCAGTTCTTC. It yields the protein CASSPPQTGYNEQFF.

In its sample, this clonotype was seen a few times. The CDR3: CASSSRGNGETQYF. The CDR3 nucleotides read TGTGCCAGCAGTTCCCGGGGAAATGGCGAGACCCAGTACTTC. This chain joins TRBV12-3 or TRBV12-4 and TRBJ2-5; D is perhaps TRBD2 (5 bases). Trimming left V 4 bases short and J 5 bases short, with 14 bases between. The CDR3 extends over 14 amino acids.

V usage is TRBV20-1 and J usage is TRBJ2-3, with 9 bases aligning to TRBD2. The CDR3 length is 16 residues. The V segment lost 1 base and the J segment 5 bases; nucleotides outside the gene matches: 10. Germline V gene data show CDR1 as DFQATT and CDR2 as SNEGSKA (reference sequence). The CDR3 loop is CSARGNSGGTGDTQYF. For the CDR3, the DNA is TGCAGTGCTAGAGGAAACAGCGGGGGGACCGGAGATACGCAGTATTTT.

This clonotype was seen a handful of times. The genes are TRBV7-2 and TRBJ1-4; maybe TRBD1 (5 bases). Trimming shortened V by 5 bases and J by 4 bases, and 20 bases separated the two germline ends. The CDR3 covers 17 residues. CDR1 is SGHTA and CDR2 is FQGNSA in the germline V gene. This chain's CDR3 is CASSATPPGVLNEKLFF. DNA for the CDR3: TGTGCCAGCAGCGCAACCCCACCGGGGGTCCTTAATGAAAAACTGTTTTTT.

The chain uses TRBV18 and TRBJ2-7, with D maybe TRBD2 (6 bases). V lost 3 bases to trimming and J lost 2 bases, with 11 bases between them. The CDR3 runs 14 residues. Germline CDR1 KGHSH, CDR2 LQKENI. In DNA form, the CDR3 reads TGTGCCAGCTCACCCATTCCGGGAGCCTACGAGCAGTACTTC. Translated, it gives CASSPIPGAYEQYF.